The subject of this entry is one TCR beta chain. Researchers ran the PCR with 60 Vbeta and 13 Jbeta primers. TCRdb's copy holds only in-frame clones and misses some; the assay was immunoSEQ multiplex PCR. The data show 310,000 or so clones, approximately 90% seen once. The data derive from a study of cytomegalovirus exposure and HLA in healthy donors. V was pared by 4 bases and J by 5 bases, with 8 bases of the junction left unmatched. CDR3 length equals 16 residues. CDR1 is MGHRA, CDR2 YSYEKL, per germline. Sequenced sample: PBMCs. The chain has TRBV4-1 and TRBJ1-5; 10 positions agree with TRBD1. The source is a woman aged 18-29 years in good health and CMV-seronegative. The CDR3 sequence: CASSRPDRGRDQPQHF. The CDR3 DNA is TGCGCCAGCAGCCGCCCGGACAGGGGGAGGGATCAGCCCCAGCATTTT.